Shown below are 32 T cell receptor beta chains from a single sample sequenced in a study of blood T cell repertoires in COVID-19 (dated by TCRdb to the early 2020s). The library was generated by the immunoSEQ multiplex PCR assay. This is the immuneACCESS table as TCRdb keeps it, with only in-frame sequences that have V and J called. A part of the clones is gone; compared with another copy, unresolved V genes explain less than half, and the rest is unexplained. The sample records 150,000 or so clones, roughly 80% of which are singletons. The ten largest account for about 31% of the sample. Material for sequencing was peripheral blood. The origin of the receptors is a woman aged 55-70 years with acute or convalescent COVID-19.

The chain links TRBV6-5 to TRBJ1-1, with no clear D. This CDR3 is 12 amino acids long. Germline-derived CDR1 and CDR2 are MNHEY and SVGAGI. The V end was cut by 11 bases, the J end by 1 base, with 11 bases between. CDR3: CACGVPNTEAFF. The DNA for the CDR3 is TGTGCCTGCGGAGTTCCGAACACTGAAGCTTTCTTT.

This chain joins TRBV27 and TRBJ2-2; weak D call: TRBD2 (7 bases). The V end lost 2 bases, the J end lost 0 bases, and 19 bases lay between the germline ends. Germline V gene lookup returns CDR1 MNHEY and CDR2 SMNVEV (reference sequence). The CDR3 is 19 residues long. The CDR3 sequence: CASSLRGTLGRTNTGELFF. In DNA form, the CDR3 reads TGTGCCAGCAGTTTACGCGGGACACTCGGGAGGACGAACACCGGGGAGCTGTTTTTT.

The CDR3 sequence: CLGRDRPSYSGNTIYF. CDR3 nucleotides: TGTTTGGGAAGGGACAGGCCTTCTTACTCTGGAAACACCATATATTTT. The chain combines TRBV30 with TRBJ1-3; 8 nucleotides agree with TRBD1. Germline V gene lookup returns CDR1 GTSNPN and CDR2 SVGIG (reference sequence). The CDR3 totals 16 residues.

The chain joins TRBV11-2 to TRBJ2-1, with 8 positions matching TRBD1. There are 15 residues in the CDR3. Germline V lookup: CDR1 SGHAT, CDR2 FQNNGV. V lost 6 bases, J lost 4 bases, and 8 bases stayed unmatched. The CDR3 spells CASSFGDRQYNEQFF. CDR3 in DNA: TGTGCCAGCAGTTTTGGGGACAGGCAATACAATGAGCAGTTCTTC.

In this sample, this clone turned up a few times. The gene calls are TRBV18 and TRBJ2-3, with 11 bases lining up with TRBD2. The CDR3 covers 18 residues. The ends lost 0 bases at V and 5 bases at J; junction bases unmatched: 10. Per germline, CDR1 KGHSH and CDR2 LQKENI. For the CDR3, the DNA is TGTGCCAGCTCACCACCCTTCTTGACTAGCGGGGAACTAGATACGCAGTATTTT. It translates to CASSPPFLTSGELDTQYF.

V and J are TRBV10-1 and TRBJ2-7; D is uncertain. Per germline, CDR1 WNHNN and CDR2 SYGVQD (reference sequence). Trimming shortened V by 3 bases and J by 3 bases, and 3 bases separated the two germline ends. The CDR3 sequence is 11 residues long. The CDR3: CASSDGYEQYF. Written as DNA, the CDR3 is TGCGCCAGCAGTGACGGCTACGAGCAGTACTTC.

The chain is built from TRBV6-5 and TRBJ2-1, with D possibly matching TRBD1 (6 bases). Per the germline V gene, CDR1 is MNHEY and CDR2 is SVGAGI. The V and J ends lost 6 bases and 1 base respectively, with 13 bases between them. The CDR3 is 15 amino acids. CDR3 nucleotides: TGTGCCAGCAGAACAGGACAGTTGTCCTACAATGAGCAGTTCTTC. Its translation: CASRTGQLSYNEQFF.

The rearrangement uses TRBV5-1 and TRBJ2-2; D perhaps matches TRBD1 (5 bases). Trimming took 3 bases from V and 0 from J, leaving 9 bases between them. The germline gives CDR1 SGHRS, CDR2 YFSETQ. The CDR3 sequence is 15 residues long. As DNA, the CDR3 is TGCGCCAGCAGCTCACGACAGACGAACACCGGGGAGCTGTTTTTT. It translates to CASSSRQTNTGELFF.

The chain recombines TRBV28 with TRBJ2-7; D call uncertain. CDR3 size: 13 residues. The germline CDR1 and CDR2 sequences are MDHEN and SYDVKM. Trimming took off 4 bases at V and 5 bases at J, with 12 bases between the two ends. The CDR3 DNA follows: TGTGCCAGCAGTTCCCCCCGGGTCCACGAGCAGTACGTC. It yields the protein CASSSPRVHEQYV.

The chain combines TRBV3-1 (or the pseudogene TRBV3-2) with TRBJ1-5; D is possibly TRBD1 (5 bases). Germline values: CDR1 LGHDT, CDR2 YNNKEL (reference sequence). This CDR3 has 14 amino acids. The V end was cut by 1 base, the J end by 6 bases, with 10 bases between. This CDR3 reads CASSQAGPPQPQHF. For the CDR3, the DNA is TGTGCCAGCAGCCAAGCAGGGCCACCTCAGCCCCAGCATTTT.

The J gene is TRBJ1-5, the V gene TRBV30; 8 nucleotides line up with TRBD1. Germline values: CDR1 GTSNPN, CDR2 SVGIG (reference sequence). This CDR3 region has 12 residues. V was clipped by 8 bases and J by 5 bases; unmatched bases: 5. The CDR3 DNA reads as TGTGCCGGAGGACAGGGCGATCAGCCCCAGCATTTT. Translating it yields CAGGQGDQPQHF. Full variable domain (outside the CDR3, taken from reference TRBV30 and TRBJ1-5): SQTIHQWPATLVQPVGSPLSLECTVEGTSNPNLYWYRQAAGRGLQLLFYSVGIGQISSEVPQNLSASRPQDRQFILSSKKLLLSDSGFYLCAGGQGDQPQHFGDGTRLSIL.

The CDR3, as DNA: TGTGCCAGCAGGGCCCAGGGGGCAGGATCACCCCTCCACTTT. It is translated as CASRAQGAGSPLHF. The V and J genes are TRBV2 and TRBJ1-6, with 8 nucleotides matching TRBD1. The CDR3 has 14 amino acids. The germline gives CDR1 SNHLY, CDR2 FYNNEI. Trimming cost V 6 bases and J 10 bases; bases outside gene matches: 8.

The chain recombines TRBV3-1 (or the pseudogene TRBV3-2) with TRBJ2-5; the D is unclear. V lost 3 bases, J lost 3 bases, and 5 bases lay in between. The germline V gene has CDR1 LGHDT and CDR2 YNNKEL (reference sequence). The CDR3 sequence is 12 residues long. CDR3 in DNA: TGTGCCAGCAGCCACTTAAAAGAGACCCAGTACTTC. It translates to CASSHLKETQYF.

This clone came up many times. The J gene is TRBJ2-1, the V gene TRBV6-5, with D tentatively TRBD2 (5 bases). The CDR3 runs 12 residues. V was clipped by 6 bases and J by 8 bases, with 11 bases between them. The V gene's germline CDR1 is MNHEY and CDR2 SVGAGI. This CDR3 reads CASSTAEDEQFF. For the CDR3, the DNA is TGTGCCAGCAGCACGGCGGAGGATGAGCAGTTCTTC.

This chain joins TRBV9 and TRBJ2-7; TRBD1 agrees at 12 bases. This CDR3 is built from 16 residues. Germline CDR1 reads SGDLS; CDR2 reads YYNGEE. The junction had 5 bases not matched to a gene; V was cut back by 0 bases and J by 4 bases. The CDR3 region has the DNA TGTGCCAGCAGCGTAGGGGGGACAGGGGGCAGGTACGAGCAGTACTTC. Translating it yields CASSVGGTGGRYEQYF.

The V and J genes are TRBV5-1 and TRBJ2-5; 9 nucleotides align to TRBD2. There are 16 residues in the CDR3. Germline V lookup: CDR1 SGHRS, CDR2 YFSETQ. V shed 0 bases, J shed 4 bases, and the junction held 7 bases outside the gene matches. The chain's CDR3 is CASSLASSGDRETQYF. The DNA for the CDR3 is TGCGCCAGCAGCTTGGCCTCTAGCGGGGATAGAGAGACCCAGTACTTC.

The V and J genes are TRBV12-3 or TRBV12-4 and TRBJ1-2; D is possibly TRBD1 (5 bases). V was pared by 8 bases and J by 6 bases, with 16 bases between. This CDR3 contains 13 residues. CDR3 in amino acids: CASVGRGGDGYTF. The CDR3 region has the DNA TGTGCCAGCGTTGGGAGGGGCGGGGATGGCTACACCTTC.

The V call is TRBV5-8, the J call TRBJ1-4, with D uncertain. V lost 0 bases and J 8 bases, leaving 26 bases between the germline ends. In germline, CDR1 is SGHTS, CDR2 YDEGEE. The CDR3 length is 19 residues. The CDR3 reads CASSLVLGSIGTGEEKLFF. The CDR3, as DNA: TGTGCCAGCAGCTTGGTGCTTGGCTCCATAGGAACCGGAGAGGAAAAACTGTTTTTT.

The V gene is TRBV3-1 (or the pseudogene TRBV3-2), the J gene TRBJ2-7, with D maybe TRBD2 (6 bases). The V end lost 1 base, the J end lost 2 bases, and 9 bases lay between the germline ends. Germline CDR1 and CDR2: LGHDT and YNNKEL (reference sequence). The CDR3 totals 14 residues. The CDR3 bases are TGTGCCAGCAGCCAAGTAGCGGCAACCTACGAGCAGTACTTC. This encodes CASSQVAATYEQYF.

This clone was detected only a few times. The rearrangement links TRBV7-9 to TRBJ1-1; tentatively, D is TRBD1 (6 bases). Trimming removed 1 base at V and 3 bases at J, with 6 bases between. CDR1 SEHNR and CDR2 FQNEAQ come from the germline V gene (reference sequence). The CDR3 loop spans 13 amino acids. CDR3 nucleotide sequence: TGTGCCAGCAGCTTAGAGGGGGACACTGAAGCTTTCTTT. This translates into CASSLEGDTEAFF.

In regard to this clone: Distinct nucleotide sequences in the sample also encode this CDR3. The rearrangement joins TRBV19 to TRBJ1-5; tentatively, D is TRBD1 (6 bases). Trimming removed 2 bases from V and 1 base from J, with 6 bases in between. The V gene's germline CDR1 is LNHDA and CDR2 SQIVND (reference sequence). The CDR3 length is 14 residues. CDR3 residues: CASSITGSNQPQHF. The CDR3 nucleotides read TGTGCCAGTAGTATAACAGGGAGCAATCAGCCCCAGCATTTT.

The chain combines TRBV18 with TRBJ1-5; 8 bases match TRBD1. Germline trimming cut 6 bases from V and 7 bases from J; bases unmatched to any gene: 8. Germline V gene lookup returns CDR1 KGHSH and CDR2 LQKENI. The CDR3 sequence is 14 residues long. This CDR3 is CASSSDRGDQPQHF. CDR3 in DNA: TGTGCCAGCTCGTCAGACAGGGGTGACCAGCCCCAGCATTTT.

The chain couples TRBV7-2 to TRBJ2-7; a weak D match, TRBD2 (5 bases). The CDR3 is 14 residues long. Germline-derived CDR1 and CDR2 are SGHTA and FQGNSA. Trimming left V 1 base short and J 2 bases short, with 9 bases between. The CDR3 nucleotides read TGTGCCAGCAGCTTAGTGGCGGAGGCCTACGAGCAGTACTTC. Its translation is CASSLVAEAYEQYF. Variable domain in full (rest from reference TRBV7-2 and TRBJ2-7): GAGVSQSPSNKVTEKGKDVELRCDPISGHTALYWYRQSLGQGLEFLIYFQGNSAPDKSGLPSDRFSAERTGGSVSTLTIQRTQQEDSAVYLCASSLVAEAYEQYFGPGTRLTVT.

The rearrangement uses TRBV11-2 and TRBJ1-2; 7 nucleotides line up with TRBD1. The CDR3 sequence is 15 residues long. Trimming at V came to 5 bases and at J to 8 bases, leaving 14 bases not matched to a gene. The V gene's germline CDR1 is SGHAT and CDR2 FQNNGV. CDR3 in DNA: TGTGCCAGCAGCGCGTCCGGGACAGTCGGATCAGGCTACACCTTC. It codes for CASSASGTVGSGYTF.

V and J are TRBV3-1 (or the pseudogene TRBV3-2) and TRBJ1-3, with 8 bases matching TRBD1. This CDR3 has 17 residues. The germline V gene has CDR1 LGHDT and CDR2 YNNKEL (reference sequence). Trimming cost V 0 bases and J 4 bases; bases outside gene matches: 8. The CDR3, as DNA: TGTGCCAGCAGCCAAGATTCACGCAGGGGGCTAGGAAACACCATATATTTT. Amino acids: CASSQDSRRGLGNTIYF.

This clone appeared a few times. The chain combines TRBV14 with TRBJ1-2; perhaps TRBD1 as D (6 bases). V dropped 1 base and J dropped 4 bases, with 13 bases sitting between them. In germline, CDR1 is SGHDN, CDR2 FVKESK. There are 15 residues in the CDR3. The CDR3 DNA follows: TGTGCCAGCAGCCAAGTCGGGACACTAAGCTATGGCTACACCTTC. Its protein is CASSQVGTLSYGYTF.

V gene TRBV19 combines with J gene TRBJ1-5; 10 nucleotides agree with TRBD1. The germline V gene has CDR1 LNHDA and CDR2 SQIVND (reference sequence). The trim removed 5 bases at V and 5 bases at J, leaving 6 bases unmatched. The CDR3 loop spans 15 amino acids. This chain's CDR3 is CASSARTGGDQPQHF. The DNA for the CDR3 is TGTGCCAGTAGTGCCAGGACAGGGGGTGATCAGCCCCAGCATTTT. Filled out from reference TRBV19 and TRBJ1-5, the complete variable domain reads DGGITQSPKYLFRKEGQNVTLSCEQNLNHDAMYWYRQDPGQGLRLIYYSQIVNDFQKGDIAEGYSVSREKKESFPLTVTSAQKNPTAFYLCASSARTGGDQPQHFGDGTRLSIL.

This sequence joins TRBV5-1 and TRBJ1-5, with D perhaps TRBD1 (5 bases). V dropped 0 bases and J dropped 8 bases, with 12 bases sitting between them. This CDR3 contains 14 residues. Per the germline V gene, CDR1 is SGHRS and CDR2 is YFSETQ. Written as DNA, the CDR3 is TGCGCCAGCAGCTTGGTCCCAGGGCAGGAGCCCCAGCATTTT. Residues: CASSLVPGQEPQHF.

The rearrangement joins TRBV3-1 (or the pseudogene TRBV3-2) to TRBJ1-5; TRBD1 is a possible D gene (6 bases). Trimming stripped 0 bases from V and 6 bases from J, with 12 bases between. The CDR3 runs 15 residues. Germline CDR1 reads LGHDT; CDR2 reads YNNKEL (reference sequence). CDR3: CASSQDPLQGQPQHF. In nucleotides, the CDR3 is TGTGCCAGCAGCCAAGATCCCTTACAGGGTCAGCCCCAGCATTTT.

The chain combines TRBV5-1 with TRBJ2-2; D remains unclear. Trimming stripped 0 bases from V and 4 bases from J, with 7 bases between. This CDR3 contains 14 residues. The germline V gene has CDR1 SGHRS and CDR2 YFSETQ. The CDR3 loop is CASSLELSTGELFF. CDR3 coding DNA: TGCGCCAGCAGCTTGGAACTGAGCACCGGGGAGCTGTTTTTT.

This clone has only one observation. CDR3 DNA sequence: TGTGCCAGCAGCTTGGGCGGGACGCAAAGCTCCTACGAGCAGTACTTC. Amino acids: CASSLGGTQSSYEQYF. This chain connects TRBV5-4 to TRBJ2-7; D possibly corresponds to TRBD2 (6 bases). V was pared by 0 bases and J by 0 bases, with 13 bases between. The CDR3 contains 16 residues. Germline CDR1 reads SGHNT; CDR2 reads YYREEE (reference sequence).

The chain has TRBV10-1 and TRBJ2-5; the match to TRBD2 covers 8 bases. The junction had 6 bases not matched to a gene; V was cut back by 3 bases and J by 6 bases. Per the germline V gene, CDR1 is WNHNN and CDR2 is SYGVQD (reference sequence). This CDR3 is 14 amino acids long. CDR3: CASSDGLARKTQYF. In nucleotides, the CDR3 is TGCGCCAGCAGTGACGGACTAGCTCGGAAGACCCAGTACTTC.